These T cell receptor beta chains were read from a single sample in a study of glioma-infiltrating T cells. TCRdb reanalysed the multiplex PCR reads using MiXCR and keeps one entry per CDR3 protein. The sample holds about 140,000 distinct CDR3 sequences, roughly two fifths seen once. The specimen sequenced was glioma tissue, nonneoplastic brain tissue, or PBMCs (not recorded which). The receptors stem from a human donor with low-grade glioma or glioblastoma, undergoing nonglioma brain surgery, or in good health (not recorded which). Each CDR3 is given with its conserved first and last residue. The D gene is left open where the match is weak. Rows give clone size only sometimes, using once, few, many, or a class for an expanded clone.

12,-,TRBJ2-1,-,TRBV19,TGTGCCAGTACGACTGAGCTGAATGAGCAGTTCTTC,CASTTELNEQFF
13,-,TRBJ2-7,TRBD1,TRBV7-2,TGTGCCAGCAGCGGACAGGGTTCCTACGAGCAGTACTTC,CASSGQGSYEQYF
14,-,TRBJ2-3,-,TRBV28,TGTGCCAGCAGCTCCCCAGGGGGGCCAGATACGCAGTATTTT,CASSSPGGPDTQYF
12,-,TRBJ1-5,-,TRBV7-2,TGTGCCAGCAGTAGAGGAGATCAGCCCCAGCATTTT,CASSRGDQPQHF
15,-,TRBJ1-5,-,TRBV7-2,TGTGCCAGCAGCCGGGACGGAGTAAGCAATCAGCCCCAGCATTTT,CASSRDGVSNQPQHF
14,-,TRBJ1-4,TRBD1,TRBV6-1,TGTGCCAGCAGCTCAGGGGGTACTAATGAAAAACTGTTTTTT,CASSSGGTNEKLFF
13,-,TRBJ1-1,-,TRBV27,TGTGCCGGCAGTTTATCAGGGAACACTGAAGCTTTCTTT,CAGSLSGNTEAFF
14,few,TRBJ1-1,TRBD1,TRBV7-2,TGTGCCAGCAGCTCCCGGGACAGGAACACTGAAGCTTTCTTT,CASSSRDRNTEAFF
13,-,TRBJ1-1,-,TRBV4-1,TGCGCCAGCAGCCAAGGTCAATCCTCGGAGACTTTCTTT,CASSQGQSSETFF
11,-,TRBJ2-7,TRBD2,TRBV20-1,TGCAGCCCGACTAGCGGCTACGAGCAGTACTTC,CSPTSGYEQYF
13,-,TRBJ1-2,TRBD1,TRBV29-1,TGCAGCGTTCCCGGGACAGAGAACTATGTCTACACCTTC,CSVPGTENYVYTF
19,few,TRBJ1-6,-,TRBV24-1,TGTGCCACCAGTGATTGTAGCTGGAATAGGTGGGAGGAGGATTCACCCCTCCACTTT,CATSDCSWNRWEEDSPLHF
14,many,TRBJ2-7,TRBD2,TRBV6-1,TGTGCCAGCAGATGGACTAGCCGAACTTACGAGCAGTACTTC,CASRWTSRTYEQYF
15,-,TRBJ2-6,-,TRBV6-2/TRBV6-3,TGTGCCAGCAGTTACACCAGGGCTGGGGCCAACGTCCTGACTTTC,CASSYTRAGANVLTF
16,-,TRBJ1-1,-,TRBV18,TGTGCCAGCTCACCACCGGTTGTTAGTAGGGGGACTGAAGCTTTCTTT,CASSPPVVSRGTEAFF
12,-,TRBJ2-5,-,TRBV6-2/TRBV6-3,TGTGCCAGCAGCCGGGAGCTGGAGGCCCAGTACTTC,CASSRELEAQYF
13,-,TRBJ2-7,TRBD2,TRBV20-1,TGCAGTGCCACGACCGGGACTAAGTACGAGCAGTACTTC,CSATTGTKYEQYF
14,-,TRBJ2-3,TRBD2,TRBV20-1,TGCAGTGCTGGACTAGCGGATAGCAAAGATACGCAGTATTTT,CSAGLADSKDTQYF
15,-,TRBJ2-2,TRBD1,TRBV4-2,TGTGCCAGCAGCCAAGGGGGACAGGGGGCCGGGGAGCTGTTTTTT,CASSQGGQGAGELFF
15,-,TRBJ2-7,TRBD1,TRBV6-1,TGTGCCAGCAGCGACCTGACGGGACAGCGATACGAGCAGTACTTC,CASSDLTGQRYEQYF
14,many,TRBJ2-3,-,TRBV6-6,TGTGCCAGCAGTTACAGTGGGCAGTCAGATACGCAGTATTTT,CASSYSGQSDTQYF
13,few,TRBJ1-2,TRBD1,TRBV20-1,TGCAGTGCTAAGTTGACAGGGAACTATGGCTACACCTTC,CSAKLTGNYGYTF
12,-,TRBJ2-1,-,TRBV20-1,TGCAGTGCTAGACCCCCGTTGGATGAGCAGTTCTTC,CSARPPLDEQFF
12,few,TRBJ1-6,-,TRBV20-1,TGCAGTGCTAGAGACAGGGAGGCACCCCTCCACTTT,CSARDREAPLHF
12,-,TRBJ1-1,-,TRBV28,TGTGCCAGCAGTCCTGGGTTGGGTGAAGCTTTCTTT,CASSPGLGEAFF
14,many,TRBJ2-1,-,TRBV27,TGTGCCAGCAGTTTCGGGGGGCGATACGATGAGCAGTTCTTC,CASSFGGRYDEQFF
13,-,TRBJ2-7,-,TRBV7-2,TGTGCCAGCAGCCCACAGGGATCCAACGAGCAGTACTTC,CASSPQGSNEQYF
14,-,TRBJ2-1,-,TRBV6-1,TGTGCCAGCACCCCACCGGGACTTCGCAATGAGCAGTTCTTC,CASTPPGLRNEQFF
12,few,TRBJ1-1,-,TRBV20-1,TGCAGTGCTATCACAGGGAACACTGAAGCTTTCTTT,CSAITGNTEAFF
13,-,TRBJ1-1,-,TRBV7-3,TGTGCCAGCAGCTTAAAGGGGGGCACTGAAGCTTTCTTT,CASSLKGGTEAFF
17,-,TRBJ2-1,TRBD1,TRBV24-1,TGTGCCACCAGTGACGTAGGGGTCAGGGGGCCGAAGTTTAAGCAGTTCTTC,CATSDVGVRGPKFKQFF
13,once,TRBJ2-1,TRBD2,TRBV6-1,TGTGCCAGCAGTGAAGCGGCGACTAGCACCCTTTTCTTC,CASSEAATSTLFF
13,many,TRBJ2-3,-,TRBV20-1,TGCAGTGCTAGCGTCGCTAGCACAGATACGCAGTATTTT,CSASVASTDTQYF
15,-,TRBJ2-3,-,TRBV19,TGTGCCAGTGCTAAAAGTAGTACGATCGGAGATACGCAGTATTTT,CASAKSSTIGDTQYF
15,few,TRBJ2-1,TRBD2,TRBV6-1,TGTGCCAGCAGTGGGGCTAGCGGCTCCTACAATGAGCAGTTCTTC,CASSGASGSYNEQFF
14,once,TRBJ2-1,TRBD1,TRBV2,TGTGCCAGCAGCGTTGACAGGGGAAACAATGAGCAGTTCTTC,CASSVDRGNNEQFF
13,-,TRBJ1-2,TRBD1,TRBV7-2,TGTGCCAGCAGATCTGACAGGGACTATGGCTACACCTTC,CASRSDRDYGYTF
14,few,TRBJ1-5,TRBD1,TRBV6-5,TGTGCCAGCAGTTACTCGACAGGGATACAGCCCCAGCATTTT,CASSYSTGIQPQHF